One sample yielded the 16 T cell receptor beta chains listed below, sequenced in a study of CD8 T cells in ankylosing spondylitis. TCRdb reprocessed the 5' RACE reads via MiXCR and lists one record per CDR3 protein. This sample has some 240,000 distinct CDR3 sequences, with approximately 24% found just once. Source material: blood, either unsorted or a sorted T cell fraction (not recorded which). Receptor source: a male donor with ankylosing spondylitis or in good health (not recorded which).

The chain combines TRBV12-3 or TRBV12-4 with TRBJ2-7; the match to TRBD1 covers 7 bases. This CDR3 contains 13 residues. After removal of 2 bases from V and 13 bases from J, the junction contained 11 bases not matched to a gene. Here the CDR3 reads CASSLPPGQDPYF. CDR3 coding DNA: TGTGCCAGCAGTTTACCCCCTGGACAGGACCCTTACTTC.

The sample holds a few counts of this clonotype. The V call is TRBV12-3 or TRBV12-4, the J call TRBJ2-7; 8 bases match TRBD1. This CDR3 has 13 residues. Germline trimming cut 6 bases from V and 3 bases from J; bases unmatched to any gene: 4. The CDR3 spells CASRSGTGYEQYF. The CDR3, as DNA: TGTGCCAGCAGATCCGGGACAGGCTACGAGCAGTACTTC.

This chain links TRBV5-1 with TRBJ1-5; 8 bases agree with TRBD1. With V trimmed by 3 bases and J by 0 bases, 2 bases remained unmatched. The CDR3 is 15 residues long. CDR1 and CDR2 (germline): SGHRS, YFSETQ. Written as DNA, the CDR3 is TGCGCCAGCAGCTGGACAGGGAATAGCAATCAGCCCCAGCATTTT. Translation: CASSWTGNSNQPQHF.

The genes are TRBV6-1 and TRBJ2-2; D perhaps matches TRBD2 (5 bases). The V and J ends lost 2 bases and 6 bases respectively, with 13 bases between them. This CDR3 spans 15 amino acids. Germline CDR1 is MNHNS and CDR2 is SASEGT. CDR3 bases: TGTGCCAGCAGTGAAAGGGTAGCCGGGGCCGGGGAGCTGTTTTTT. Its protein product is CASSERVAGAGELFF.

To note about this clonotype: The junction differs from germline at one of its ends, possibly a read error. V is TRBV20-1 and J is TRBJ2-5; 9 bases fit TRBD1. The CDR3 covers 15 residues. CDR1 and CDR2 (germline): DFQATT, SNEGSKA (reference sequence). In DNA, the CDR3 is TGCTGTGCAATTGGACAGGGGACTGTCCAAGAGACCCAGTACTTC. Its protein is CCAIGQGTVQETQYF.

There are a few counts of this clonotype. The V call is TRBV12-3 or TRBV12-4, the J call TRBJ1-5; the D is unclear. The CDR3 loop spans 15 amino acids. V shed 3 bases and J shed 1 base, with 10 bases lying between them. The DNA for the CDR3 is TGTGCCAGCAGTTTCGGCAGATCGAGCAATCAGCCCCAGCATTTT. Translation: CASSFGRSSNQPQHF.

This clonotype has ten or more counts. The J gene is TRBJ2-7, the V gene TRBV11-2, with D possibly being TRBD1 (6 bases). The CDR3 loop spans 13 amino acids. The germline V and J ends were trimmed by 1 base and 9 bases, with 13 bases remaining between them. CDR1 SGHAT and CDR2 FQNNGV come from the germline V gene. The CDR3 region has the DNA TGTGCCAGCAGCTTAGGGGGACACGACGGGCAGTACTTC. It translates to CASSLGGHDGQYF.

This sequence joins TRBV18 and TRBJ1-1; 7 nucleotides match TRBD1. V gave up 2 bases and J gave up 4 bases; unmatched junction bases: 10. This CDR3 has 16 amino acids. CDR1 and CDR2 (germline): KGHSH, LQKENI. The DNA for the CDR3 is TGTGCCAGCTCACCAGTAGCAGGGGGTATGGGCACTGAAGCTTTCTTT. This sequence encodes CASSPVAGGMGTEAFF.

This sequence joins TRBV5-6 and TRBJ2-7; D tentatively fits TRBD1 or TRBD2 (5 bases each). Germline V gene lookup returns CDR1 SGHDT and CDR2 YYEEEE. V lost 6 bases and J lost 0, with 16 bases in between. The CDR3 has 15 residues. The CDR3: CASTRRETLSYEQYF. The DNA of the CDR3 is TGTGCCAGCACCCGCAGGGAGACCCTCTCCTACGAGCAGTACTTC.

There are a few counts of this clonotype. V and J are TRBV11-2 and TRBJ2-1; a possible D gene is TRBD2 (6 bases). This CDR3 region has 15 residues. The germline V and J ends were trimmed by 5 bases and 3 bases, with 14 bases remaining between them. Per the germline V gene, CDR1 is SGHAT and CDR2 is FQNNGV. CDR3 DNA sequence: TGTGCCAGCAGCCCGGGGGACCCAGGCTACAATGAGCAGTTCTTC. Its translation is CASSPGDPGYNEQFF. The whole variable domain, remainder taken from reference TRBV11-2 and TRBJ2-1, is EAGVAQSPRYKIIEKRQSVAFWCNPISGHATLYWYQQILGQGPKLLIQFQNNGVVDDSQLPKDRFSAERLKGVDSTLKIQPAKLEDSAVYLCASSPGDPGYNEQFFGPGTRLTVL.

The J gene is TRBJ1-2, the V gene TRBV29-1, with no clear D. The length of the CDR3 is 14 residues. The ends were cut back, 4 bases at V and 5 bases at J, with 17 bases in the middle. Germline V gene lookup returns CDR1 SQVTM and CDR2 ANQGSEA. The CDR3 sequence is CSVAPRQVGYGYTF. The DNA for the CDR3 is TGCAGCGTTGCCCCACGGCAGGTTGGGTATGGCTACACCTTC. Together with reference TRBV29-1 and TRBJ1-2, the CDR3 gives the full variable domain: SAVISQKPSRDICQRGTSLTIQCQVDSQVTMMFWYRQQPGQSLTLIATANQGSEATYESGFVIDKFPISRPNLTFSTLTVSNMSPEDSSIYLCSVAPRQVGYGYTFGSGTRLTVV.

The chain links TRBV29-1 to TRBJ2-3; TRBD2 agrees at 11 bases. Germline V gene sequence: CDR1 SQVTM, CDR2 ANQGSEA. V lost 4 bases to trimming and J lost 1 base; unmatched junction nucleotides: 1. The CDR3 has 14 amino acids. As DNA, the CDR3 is TGCAGCGTTGGACTAGCGGGGCGCACAGATACGCAGTATTTT. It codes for CSVGLAGRTDTQYF.

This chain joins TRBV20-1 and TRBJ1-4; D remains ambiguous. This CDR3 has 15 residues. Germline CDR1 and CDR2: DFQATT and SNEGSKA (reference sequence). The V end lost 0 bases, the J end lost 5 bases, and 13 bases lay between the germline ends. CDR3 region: CSARDPQFGNEKLFF. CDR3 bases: TGCAGTGCTAGAGATCCGCAATTCGGGAATGAAAAACTGTTTTTT.

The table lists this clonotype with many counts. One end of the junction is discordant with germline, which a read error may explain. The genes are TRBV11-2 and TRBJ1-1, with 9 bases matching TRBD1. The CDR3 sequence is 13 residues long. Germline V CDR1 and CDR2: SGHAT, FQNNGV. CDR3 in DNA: TGTGCCAGCAGCACCGACAGGGGGGATGGGGGGATCTTT. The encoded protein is CASSTDRGDGGIF.

CDR3 amino acids: CASCLHGGQNEQFF. The CDR3 coding sequence is TGTGCCAGCTGCCTACACGGGGGGCAAAATGAGCAGTTCTTC. J is TRBJ2-1 and V is TRBV12-3 or TRBV12-4; TRBD2 might be the D (7 bases). The CDR3 has 14 residues. The V end was cut by 8 bases, the J end by 7 bases, with 18 bases between.

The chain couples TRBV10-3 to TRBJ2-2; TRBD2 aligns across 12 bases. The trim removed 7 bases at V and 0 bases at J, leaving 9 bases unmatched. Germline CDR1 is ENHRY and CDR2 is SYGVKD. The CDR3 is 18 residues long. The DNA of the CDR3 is TGTGCCATCACCCCCGGGACTAGCGGGCCAACGAACACCGGGGAGCTGTTTTTT. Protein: CAITPGTSGPTNTGELFF.